One sample yielded the 18 T cell receptor beta chains listed below, sequenced in a study of OX40 agonist ivuxolimab in advanced cancers. Receptor libraries were prepared by the immunoSEQ multiplex PCR assay. Not all clones reach the TCRdb copy of this immuneACCESS table, which keeps in-frame sequences only. Checked studies attribute under half of the gap to unresolved V genes and leave the rest unexplained. The sample includes approximately 70,000 clones, with 87% observed a single time. 0.7% to 0.9% of the sample is in the top ten clones. The sequencing here drew on CD4+ or CD8+ T cells sorted from blood, taken in a trial of the OX40 agonist ivuxolimab. These receptor sequences come from an adult with an advanced solid tumor such as melanoma, head and neck, liver or kidney cancer.

The chain recombines TRBV6-1 with TRBJ1-1; 7 positions match TRBD1. The length of the CDR3 is 14 residues. V shed 4 bases, J shed 5 bases, and the junction held 7 bases outside the gene matches. Germline V gene lookup returns CDR1 MNHNS and CDR2 SASEGT. CDR3 amino acids: CASSGETGWTEAFF. CDR3 DNA sequence: TGTGCCAGCAGTGGAGAGACAGGGTGGACTGAAGCTTTCTTT.

This chain uses TRBV7-9 with TRBJ1-4; 10 nucleotides match TRBD1. CDR1 is SEHNR and CDR2 is FQNEAQ in the germline V gene (reference sequence). V dropped 5 bases and J dropped 7; count of bases not matched to a gene: 4. CDR3 length: 14 amino acids. As DNA, the CDR3 is TGTGCCAGCAGCCTTGGGACAGGGGTTGAAAAACTGTTTTTT. Its translation is CASSLGTGVEKLFF.

The chain employs TRBV18 and TRBJ2-1; D is possibly TRBD1 (6 bases). V lost 2 bases, J lost 6 bases, and 14 bases lay in between. The CDR3 sequence is 15 residues long. The V gene's germline CDR1 is KGHSH and CDR2 LQKENI. CDR3 coding DNA: TGTGCCAGCTCACCAAGACGGGACACGGTCAATGAGCAGTTCTTC. Protein product: CASSPRRDTVNEQFF.

The CDR3 loop is CASREGGAREQYF. CDR3 in DNA: TGTGCCAGCCGGGAGGGGGGAGCAAGGGAGCAGTACTTC. The V and J genes are TRBV27 and TRBJ2-7; 8 bases align to TRBD2. The ends lost 8 bases at V and 7 bases at J; junction bases unmatched: 10. The germline gives CDR1 MNHEY, CDR2 SMNVEV (reference sequence). The CDR3 consists of 13 residues.

The CDR3 here is CASSESWGSGANVLTF. CDR3 DNA: TGTGCCAGCAGTGAAAGCTGGGGCTCTGGGGCCAACGTCCTGACTTTC. The genes are TRBV6-4 and TRBJ2-6, with D uncertain. The CDR3 spans 16 residues. The V end was cut by 3 bases, the J end by 0 bases, with 9 bases between. Germline CDR1 MRHNA, CDR2 SNTAGT.

V gene TRBV18 combines with J gene TRBJ1-1, with D unresolved. Germline CDR1 is KGHSH and CDR2 is LQKENI. The CDR3 length is 13 residues. Trimming removed 3 bases from V and 5 bases from J, with 10 bases in between. Here the CDR3 reads CASSPWGLTEAFF. The CDR3 nucleotides are TGTGCCAGCTCACCCTGGGGTCTGACTGAAGCTTTCTTT.

The chain joins TRBV5-1 to TRBJ2-2; D perhaps matches TRBD2 (5 bases). Trimming took 0 bases from V and 2 from J, leaving 11 bases between them. Germline V gene data show CDR1 as SGHRS and CDR2 as YFSETQ. The CDR3 spans 16 residues. CDR3 residues: CASSLVPDLNTGELFF. The CDR3 DNA is TGCGCCAGCAGCTTGGTCCCGGACTTAAACACCGGGGAGCTGTTTTTT.

The chain carries TRBV19 and TRBJ2-7; TRBD2 matches 9 bases. The CDR3 contains 15 residues. The germline CDR1 and CDR2 sequences are LNHDA and SQIVND (reference sequence). The V gene end was trimmed by 2 bases and the J gene end by 4 bases; junction bases not matched to a gene: 6. In nucleotides, the CDR3 is TGTGCCAGTAGTATACGGGCTAGCGGGATTTACGAGCAGTACTTC. It yields the protein CASSIRASGIYEQYF.

The chain carries TRBV9 and TRBJ2-2; the D is unclear. CDR3 length: 15 amino acids. The germline V and J ends were trimmed by 0 bases and 6 bases, with 12 bases remaining between them. Germline V gene lookup returns CDR1 SGDLS and CDR2 YYNGEE. DNA for the CDR3: TGTGCCAGCAGCGTAGTTGTGGGAAAGGCCGGGGAGCTGTTTTTT. Its protein product is CASSVVVGKAGELFF.

This rearrangement joins TRBV19 to TRBJ1-2; D not resolved. V was shortened by 7 bases and J by 2 bases, with 17 bases between the two germline ends. The germline CDR1 and CDR2 sequences are LNHDA and SQIVND (reference sequence). This CDR3 contains 15 residues. CDR3 coding DNA: TGTGCCAGTACCCCAGTCTCCGTTGGAAACTATGGCTACACCTTC. This sequence encodes CASTPVSVGNYGYTF.

This clone has just a few counts. The V and J genes are TRBV30 and TRBJ2-7, with a weak D call TRBD2 (6 bases). V dropped 0 bases and J dropped 2 bases, with 17 bases sitting between them. Germline CDR1 and CDR2: GTSNPN and SVGIG (reference sequence). CDR3 length: 16 amino acids. The CDR3 spells CAWSVLRTKIAYEQYF. The CDR3 DNA is TGTGCCTGGAGTGTACTTCGGACTAAAATTGCCTACGAGCAGTACTTC.

The rearrangement joins TRBV10-3 to TRBJ2-3, with 9 bases aligning to TRBD2. Germline CDR1 is ENHRY and CDR2 is SYGVKD. CDR3 length equals 17 residues. Unmatched junction bases numbered 10, after V lost 2 bases and J lost 4 bases. The CDR3 loop is CAISEPPGLALADTQYF. Written as DNA, the CDR3 is TGTGCCATCAGTGAGCCCCCCGGACTAGCGTTGGCAGATACGCAGTATTTT.

This rearrangement joins TRBV28 to TRBJ2-7; tentatively, D is TRBD1 or TRBD2 (5 bases each). The CDR3 is 14 amino acids. CDR1 is MDHEN, CDR2 SYDVKM, per germline. Trimming cost V 8 bases and J 5 bases, with 19 bases left between them. CDR3 loop: CASHRGAGMDEQYF. In DNA, the CDR3 is TGTGCCAGCCATAGAGGGGCAGGGATGGACGAGCAGTACTTC.

V usage is TRBV10-3 and J usage is TRBJ1-1, with D perhaps TRBD1 (6 bases). Trimming left V 3 bases short and J 4 bases short, with 12 bases between. The CDR3 loop spans 14 amino acids. Germline CDR1 ENHRY, CDR2 SYGVKD. This CDR3 is CAISEGNRVTEAFF. The CDR3 coding sequence is TGTGCCATCAGTGAAGGGAACAGGGTCACTGAAGCTTTCTTT.

This clone is a singleton in its sample. This chain uses TRBV18 with TRBJ1-2; 8 nucleotides agree with TRBD1. V gave up 4 bases and J gave up 5 bases; unmatched junction bases: 9. Germline V gene data show CDR1 as KGHSH and CDR2 as LQKENI. This CDR3 contains 15 residues. The CDR3 here is CASSQSDRGGYGYTF. The DNA of the CDR3 is TGTGCCAGCTCACAAAGCGACAGGGGTGGATATGGCTACACCTTC.

The chain employs TRBV7-8 and TRBJ2-7, with 10 positions matching TRBD2. Germline trimming cut 3 bases from V and 5 bases from J; bases unmatched to any gene: 16. This CDR3 spans 18 amino acids. Germline V gene sequence: CDR1 SGHVS, CDR2 FQNEAQ. CDR3 sequence (DNA): TGTGCCAGCAGCTTGGCTTATAGCGGGGGGATCCGTGGTAACGAGCAGTACTTC. This codes for CASSLAYSGGIRGNEQYF.

This clone came up a few times. This chain joins TRBV19 and TRBJ2-7; 10 bases map to TRBD1. CDR1 is LNHDA and CDR2 is SQIVND in the germline V gene (reference sequence). The CDR3 covers 15 residues. Trimming removed 5 bases from V and 6 bases from J; junction bases left unmatched: 10. CDR3 residues: CASSARDRGVREQYF. CDR3 in DNA: TGTGCCAGTAGTGCCCGGGACAGGGGTGTCCGCGAGCAGTACTTC.

This clone was seen a single time. Written as DNA, the CDR3 is TGTGCCAGCAGCTTGGGGACAGGGGAAGGGTATGGCTACACCTTC. Translated: CASSLGTGEGYGYTF. The rearrangement joins TRBV7-8 to TRBJ1-2; 10 bases map to TRBD1. The CDR3 has 15 amino acids. CDR1 is SGHVS and CDR2 is FQNEAQ in the germline V gene. The V segment lost 3 bases and the J segment 5 bases; nucleotides outside the gene matches: 6.